The clone carrying this TCR beta chain was recorded only once. This entry comes from a study of blood T cell repertoires in COVID-19. Background on the study: Sites across the United States, Italy and Spain contributed samples from acute and convalescent COVID-19.

CDR1 and CDR2 from the germline V gene are LNHDA and SQIVND (reference sequence). The CDR3 sequence is 19 residues long. V was shortened by 3 bases and J by 0 bases, with 18 bases between the two germline ends. Methods used by the authors: Scientists estimated how many nucleated cells there were by amplifying reference gene primers. Assay: immunoSEQ multiplex PCR; the TCRdb copy retains only in-frame clones and omits some. V and J calls and clone size are those listed in that table; D and trimming were worked out from the DNA. The sample yields more than 75,000 clones, 88% seen once. This chain joins TRBV19 and TRBJ1-6; TRBD1 is a possible D gene (5 bases). Source material: peripheral blood. The sequence came from a woman of 80 years or more with acute or convalescent COVID-19. CDR3 DNA sequence: TGTGCCAGTAGTATGCTGTCAGGGATAAATCCCTCCTATAATTCACCCCTCCACTTT. This codes for CASSMLSGINPSYNSPLHF.